A selection of T cell receptor beta chains follows, all from one sample in a study of cytomegalovirus exposure and HLA in healthy donors. Sequencing was performed with immunoSEQ multiplex PCR; in TCRdb, only in-frame clones are kept and a portion is missing. This repertoire shows approximately 160,000 clones, about 80% found once; its top ten account for 9.7%. The material sequenced was PBMCs. Receptors originate from a man between 18 and 29 years old in good health and CMV-seropositive. CDR3s leave out the opening cysteine and the closing phenylalanine or tryptophan.

>TRBJ2-2|TRBV4-2
ASSPGTANTGELF
>TRBJ1-5|TRBV5-1
ASSFGGNSNQPQH
>TRBJ1-2|TRBV18
ASSPSPGDYGYT
>TRBJ2-3|TRBV5-6
ASSFVQEQY
>TRBJ2-2|TRBV15
ATSRPSVADNTGELF
>TRBJ1-5|TRBV11-1
ASSFRGDQPQH
>TRBJ2-1|TRBV7-9
ASSSGIVFWDEQF
>TRBJ2-1|TRBV5-1
ASSCLVCSGEQF
>TRBJ2-5|TRBV9
ASSVLYLGVETQY
>TRBJ1-2|TRBV7-2
ASSLARGDYGYT
>TRBJ1-5|TRBV7-2
ASSERTGNQPQH
>TRBJ1-5|TRBV28
ASSLPSLNQPQH
>TRBJ1-5|TRBV6-1
ASSVENQPQH
>TRBJ2-1|TRBV28
ASSPSGPYNEQF
>-|TRBV28
AASGAMTYEQY
>TRBJ2-3|TRBV6-5
ASRSAARTDTQY
>TRBJ2-7|TRBV4-1
ASSPLETGNYEQY
>TRBJ1-2|TRBV19
ASSILAGGYGYT
>TRBJ1-4|TRBV30
AWRTWSNEKLF
>TRBJ2-7|TRBV19
ASSMRLATGYEQY
>TRBJ1-5|TRBV2
ASSALGGGGNQPQH
>TRBJ2-2|TRBV11-2
ASSLVSGRAAGELF
>TRBJ1-2|TRBV20-1
SAWGDYGYT
>TRBJ2-2|TRBV2
ASLGVGATGELF
>-|TRBV7-2
ASSPRTSRTYEQY
>TRBJ1-1|TRBV9
ASSVEGSGTEAF
>TRBJ2-7|TRBV10-3
AISESKVWGTVIYEQY
>TRBJ2-7|TRBV28
ASRLAGENYEQY
>TRBJ2-7|TRBV19
ASRSRVLGSYEQY
>TRBJ2-1|TRBV2
ASSEALAGNYNEQF
>TRBJ1-4|TRBV5-1
ASSLAAGREKLF
>TRBJ2-7|TRBV6-5
ASSYSEGPSYEQY
>TRBJ1-3|TRBV4-2
ASSQVRGGNTIY
>TRBJ2-1|TRBV11-3
ASSLVPGMQF
>TRBJ1-2|TRBV11-2
ASSFLDSGQGRDYGYT
>TRBJ2-1|TRBV25-1
ASRLAGGRGNEQF
>TRBJ2-1|TRBV5-1
ASSLSGDEQF
>TRBJ1-3|TRBV9
ASSVDRGADTIY
>TRBJ2-7|TRBV5-1
ASSLGAGTSGPPSYEQY
>TRBJ2-7|TRBV4-2
ASSQDAGAIAYEQY
>TRBJ2-7|TRBV6-6
ASSYSETSWYEQY